One sample yielded the 10 T cell receptor beta chains listed below, sequenced in a study of T cells in women clearing cervical HPV infection. Produced via immunoSEQ multiplex PCR; TCRdb's table is partial and in-frame only. The sample data list around 23,000 clones. Source material: blood buffy coat. The receptor source for this set is a woman aged 18 to 75 with a cervical HPV16 infection that either progressed to CIN3+ or cleared (not recorded which).

Comment on this clone: Read coverage stops 3 residues before the CDR3 terminus; the germline J gene supplies the remainder. This chain uses TRBV10-2 with TRBJ2-1, with 7 positions matching TRBD2. The germline V gene has CDR1 WSHSY and CDR2 SAAADI. The CDR3 contains 15 residues. The J segment lost 2 bases and the V segment lost 3 bases, leaving 4 bases of the junction unmatched. Partial CDR3 DNA: TGCGCCAGCAGTGAACGGCGGGAGACCTACAATGAG. This gives the protein CASSERRETYNE. The full-length CDR3 reads as CASSERRETYNEQFF.

With respect to this clone: The sequenced fragment ends 3 residues before the CDR3 boundary, so the rest is inferred from the germline J gene. The V gene is TRBV14, the J gene TRBJ2-7; D unresolved. Germline values: CDR1 SGHDN, CDR2 FVKESK. The CDR3 sequence is 14 residues long. V dropped 0 bases and J dropped 0 bases, with 6 bases sitting between them. The CDR3 sequence is CASSQDSNSYEQYF. Incomplete CDR3 DNA: TGTGCCAGCAGCCAAGATTCCAACTCCTACGAG.

As to this clone: The DNA ends 3 residues before the CDR3 does, and the rest of the CDR3 is filled in from the germline J gene. V usage is TRBV5-1 and J usage is TRBJ2-2; 8 bases line up with TRBD2. Trimming at V came to 0 bases and at J to 2 bases, leaving 9 bases not matched to a gene. The CDR3 spans 18 residues. Germline V gene lookup returns CDR1 SGHRS and CDR2 YFSETQ. CDR3 DNA, as far as it was read: TGCGCCAGCAGCTTGGCCCGGAGTAGCGGGGTTAACACCGGGGAG. Translated: CASSLARSSGVNTGE. The whole CDR3 region reads CASSLARSSGVNTGELFF.

Worth noting for this clone: The read finishes 3 residues shy of the CDR3 end, and the germline J gene is used to complete it. The chain links TRBV7-8 to TRBJ2-1, with TRBD1 matching over 8 bases. CDR3 length: 14 amino acids. Germline values: CDR1 SGHVS, CDR2 FQNEAQ. The V gene end was trimmed by 4 bases and the J gene end by 7 bases; junction bases not matched to a gene: 6. CDR3 loop: CASSSAGTGNEQFF. CDR3 bases read: TGTGCCAGCAGCTCAGCCGGGACAGGTAATGAG. The whole variable domain, filled in from reference TRBV7-8 and TRBJ2-1, reads GAGVSQSPRYKVAKRGQDVALRCDPISGHVSLFWYQQALGQGPEFLTYFQNEAQLDKSGLPSDRFFAERPEGSVSTLKIQRTQQEDSAVYLCASSSAGTGNEQFFGPGTRLTVL.

The part of the CDR3 DNA that was read is TGCGCCAGCTATCGCGGGAGGGCCACAGATACG. It specifies CASYRGRATDT. The whole CDR3 reads CASYRGRATDTQYF. This rearrangement joins TRBV5-1 to TRBJ2-3; 9 bases agree with TRBD2. The CDR3 extends 3 residues past the end of the read, so its final part is completed from the germline J gene. The germline gives CDR1 SGHRS, CDR2 YFSETQ. V lost 7 bases and J lost 2; bases outside the gene matches: 5. The length of the CDR3 is 14 residues.

Regarding this clone: The DNA ends 3 residues before the CDR3 does, and the rest of the CDR3 is filled in from the germline J gene. This sequence joins TRBV7-3 and TRBJ2-7, with 8 positions matching TRBD2. Losses at the gene ends were 5 bases for V and 6 bases for J; bases not matched to a gene: 9. CDR1 SGHTA and CDR2 FQGTGA come from the germline V gene. CDR3 length: 14 residues. The sequenced part of the CDR3 DNA is TGTGCCAGCAGCCTAAATGGACTAGCACGCGAG. It encodes CASSLNGLARE. The whole CDR3 protein reads CASSLNGLAREQYF.

Note on this clone: The read is 3 residues too short to cover the CDR3 end, so that end is filled in from the germline J gene. This chain links TRBV19 with TRBJ2-5, with TRBD2 matching 12 bases. In germline, CDR1 is LNHDA, CDR2 SQIVND (reference sequence). V dropped 5 bases and J dropped 4; count of bases not matched to a gene: 11. The CDR3 extends over 17 amino acids. CDR3 loop: CASSLRTSGKFRETQYF. The CDR3 bases that were read are TGTGCCAGTAGTCTTCGGACTAGCGGGAAGTTTCGAGAGACC.

Regarding this clone: From the germline J gene comes the end of the CDR3, since the read stops 3 residues before it. This chain joins TRBV5-5 and TRBJ1-2, with D possibly matching TRBD1 (5 bases). This CDR3 spans 15 amino acids. Germline CDR1 and CDR2: SGHKS and YYEKEE (reference sequence). V was clipped by 6 bases and J by 5 bases, with 20 bases between them. CDR3 DNA (partial): TGTGCCAGCATCCCTTCTTTGAGGGGAATATATGGC. This codes for CASIPSLRGIYG. Given in full, the CDR3 is CASIPSLRGIYGYTF. Looking up the rest from reference TRBV5-5 and TRBJ1-2 gives the full variable domain: DAGVTQSPTHLIKTRGQQVTLRCSPISGHKSVSWYQQVLGQGPQFIFQYYEKEERGRGNFPDRFSARQFPNYSSELNVNALLLGDSALYLCASIPSLRGIYGYTFGSGTRLTVV.

Note on this clone: The read comes to an end 3 residues before the CDR3 does, leaving the germline J gene to fill in the end. This sequence joins TRBV30 and TRBJ1-1; possibly TRBD1 for D (5 bases). CDR1 GTSNPN and CDR2 SVGIG come from the germline V gene (reference sequence). Trimming left V 0 bases short and J 5 bases short, with 10 bases between. The CDR3 runs to 13 residues. The CDR3 sequence is CAWSVRGLTEAFF. The covered CDR3 bases are TGTGCCTGGAGTGTACGGGGGTTAACTGAA.

To note about this clone: The read terminates 3 residues before the CDR3 end, so the remaining end is supplied by the germline J gene. V and J are TRBV20-1 and TRBJ2-3, with D possibly matching TRBD1 (7 bases). V lost 1 base and J 2 bases, leaving 13 bases between the germline ends. This CDR3 region has 15 residues. Germline CDR1 DFQATT, CDR2 SNEGSKA (reference sequence). CDR3 DNA (partial): TGCAGTGCTAGAGCGGGGGACAGAGACACAGATACG. This sequence encodes CSARAGDRDTDT. The CDR3 reads in full as CSARAGDRDTDTQYF.